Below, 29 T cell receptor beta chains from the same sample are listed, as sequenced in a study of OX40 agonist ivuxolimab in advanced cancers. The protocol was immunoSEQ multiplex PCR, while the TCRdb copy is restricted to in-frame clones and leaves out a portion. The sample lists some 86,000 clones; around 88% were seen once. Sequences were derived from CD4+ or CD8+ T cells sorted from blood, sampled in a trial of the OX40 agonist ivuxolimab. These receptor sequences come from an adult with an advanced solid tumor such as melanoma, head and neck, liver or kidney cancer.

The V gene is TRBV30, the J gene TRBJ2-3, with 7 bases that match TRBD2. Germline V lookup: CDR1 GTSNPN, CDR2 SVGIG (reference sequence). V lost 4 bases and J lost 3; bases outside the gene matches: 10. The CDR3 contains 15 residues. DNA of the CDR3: TGTGCCTGGACTAGACCGGGACTATATACAGATACGCAGTATTTT. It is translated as CAWTRPGLYTDTQYF.

The CDR3 DNA follows: TGTGCCAGCAGCTTTGGACAGCGAACCTCCTACGAGCAGTACTTC. Its protein is CASSFGQRTSYEQYF. V and J are TRBV5-5 and TRBJ2-7; weak D call: TRBD1 (6 bases). This CDR3 region has 15 residues. Trimming shortened V by 2 bases and J by 0 bases, and 12 bases separated the two germline ends. Germline lookup yields CDR1 SGHKS and CDR2 YYEKEE (reference sequence).

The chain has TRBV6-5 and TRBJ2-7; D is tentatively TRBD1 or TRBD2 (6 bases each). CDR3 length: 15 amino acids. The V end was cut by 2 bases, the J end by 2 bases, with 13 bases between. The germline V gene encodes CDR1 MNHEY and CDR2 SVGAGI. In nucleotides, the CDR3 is TGTGCCAGCAGTTACCGGGGGCCTTCAACCTACGAGCAGTACTTC. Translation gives CASSYRGPSTYEQYF.

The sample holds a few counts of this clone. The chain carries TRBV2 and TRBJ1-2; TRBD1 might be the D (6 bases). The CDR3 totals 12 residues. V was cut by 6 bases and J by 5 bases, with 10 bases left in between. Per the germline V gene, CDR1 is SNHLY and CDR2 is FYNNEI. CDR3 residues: CASRLGAYGYTF. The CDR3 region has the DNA TGTGCCAGCAGGCTGGGGGCATATGGCTACACCTTC.

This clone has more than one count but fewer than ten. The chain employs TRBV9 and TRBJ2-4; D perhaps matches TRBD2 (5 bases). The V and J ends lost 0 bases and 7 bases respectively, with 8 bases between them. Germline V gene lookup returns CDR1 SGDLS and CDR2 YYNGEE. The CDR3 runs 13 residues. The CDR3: CASSVGPGNIQYF. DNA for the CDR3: TGTGCCAGCAGCGTAGGGCCGGGGAACATTCAGTACTTC.

The CDR3 reads CASSLGTSGTGELFF. The CDR3, as DNA: TGTGCCAGCAGCTTGGGGACTAGCGGCACCGGGGAGCTGTTTTTT. The V and J genes are TRBV5-4 and TRBJ2-2, with 10 bases lining up with TRBD2. J lost 4 bases, V lost 0 bases, and 0 bases had no gene match. The CDR3 runs to 15 residues. From germline, CDR1 is SGHNT and CDR2 YYREEE (reference sequence).

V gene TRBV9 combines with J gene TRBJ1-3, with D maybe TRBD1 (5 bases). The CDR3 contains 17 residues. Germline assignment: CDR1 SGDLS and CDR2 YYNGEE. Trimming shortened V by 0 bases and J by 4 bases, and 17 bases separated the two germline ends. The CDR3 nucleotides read TGTGCCAGCAGCGTAGCTACAGGCGTCGGGCCAGGAAACACCATATATTTT. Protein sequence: CASSVATGVGPGNTIYF.

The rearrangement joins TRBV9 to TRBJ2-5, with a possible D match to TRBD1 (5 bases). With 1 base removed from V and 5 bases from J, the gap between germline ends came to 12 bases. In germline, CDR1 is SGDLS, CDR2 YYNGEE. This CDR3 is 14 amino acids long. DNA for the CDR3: TGTGCCAGCAGCGTACGGCAGGGTGAGGAGACCCAGTACTTC. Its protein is CASSVRQGEETQYF.

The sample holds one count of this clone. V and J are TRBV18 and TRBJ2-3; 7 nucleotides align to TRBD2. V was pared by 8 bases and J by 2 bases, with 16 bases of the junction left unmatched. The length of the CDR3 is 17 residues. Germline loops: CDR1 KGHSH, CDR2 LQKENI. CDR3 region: CASGPPGTGGPTDTQYF. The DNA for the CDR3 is TGTGCCAGCGGACCCCCAGGAACGGGGGGACCCACAGATACGCAGTATTTT.

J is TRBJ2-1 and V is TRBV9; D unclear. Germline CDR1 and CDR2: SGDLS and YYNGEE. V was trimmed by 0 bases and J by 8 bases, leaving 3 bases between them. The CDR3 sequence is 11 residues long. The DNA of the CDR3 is TGTGCCAGCAGCGTAGAGGATGAGCAGTTCTTC. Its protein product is CASSVEDEQFF.

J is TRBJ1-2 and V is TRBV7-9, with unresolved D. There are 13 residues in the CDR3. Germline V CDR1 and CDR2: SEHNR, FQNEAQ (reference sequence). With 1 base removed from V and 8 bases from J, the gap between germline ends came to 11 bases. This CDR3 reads CASSLGVSGGYTF. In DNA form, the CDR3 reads TGTGCCAGCAGCTTAGGGGTATCTGGAGGCTACACCTTC.

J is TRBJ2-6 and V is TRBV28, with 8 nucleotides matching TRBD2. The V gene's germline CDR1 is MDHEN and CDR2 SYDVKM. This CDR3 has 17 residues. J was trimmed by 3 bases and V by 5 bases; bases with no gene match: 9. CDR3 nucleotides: TGTGCCAGCAGTCCTCCGGGACTAGGGAGTGGGGCCAACGTCCTGACTTTC. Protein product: CASSPPGLGSGANVLTF.

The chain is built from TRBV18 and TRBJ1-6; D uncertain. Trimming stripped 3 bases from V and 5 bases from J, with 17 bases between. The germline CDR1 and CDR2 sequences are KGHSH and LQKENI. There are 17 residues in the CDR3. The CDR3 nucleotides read TGTGCCAGCTCACCCATCTTTGCCGGGAACGATAATTCACCCCTCCACTTT. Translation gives CASSPIFAGNDNSPLHF.

Here the CDR3 DNA reads TGTGCCAGCAGTGTTGGGAGCACAACTAATGAAAAACTGTTTTTT. Translation: CASSVGSTTNEKLFF. V gene TRBV6-1 combines with J gene TRBJ1-4; D remains unclear. The CDR3 covers 15 residues. V was cut by 4 bases and J by 0 bases, with 9 bases left in between. The germline V gene has CDR1 MNHNS and CDR2 SASEGT.

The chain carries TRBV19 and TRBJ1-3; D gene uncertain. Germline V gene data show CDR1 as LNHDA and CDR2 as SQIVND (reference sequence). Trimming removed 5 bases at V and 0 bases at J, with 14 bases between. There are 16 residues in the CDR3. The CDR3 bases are TGTGCCAGTAGTTCTACCGGGAGCCTCTCTGGAAACACCATATATTTT. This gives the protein CASSSTGSLSGNTIYF.

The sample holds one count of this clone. The CDR3 spells CATAGGPEETQYF. CDR3 nucleotide sequence: TGTGCCACCGCGGGGGGGCCGGAGGAGACCCAGTACTTC. The rearrangement joins TRBV10-3 to TRBJ2-5; 9 positions match TRBD2. Trimming took 10 bases from V and 5 from J; bases not matched to a gene: 8. Germline CDR1 is ENHRY and CDR2 is SYGVKD. This CDR3 is 13 amino acids long.

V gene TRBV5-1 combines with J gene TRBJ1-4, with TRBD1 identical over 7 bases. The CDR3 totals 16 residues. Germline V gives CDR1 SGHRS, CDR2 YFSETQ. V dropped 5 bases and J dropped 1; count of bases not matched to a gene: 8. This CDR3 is CASRNGQAETNEKLFF. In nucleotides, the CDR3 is TGCGCCAGCAGGAACGGACAGGCGGAAACTAATGAAAAACTGTTTTTT.

The CDR3 loop is CASSEREDSYNEQFF. The DNA of the CDR3 is TGTGCCAGCAGCGAGCGGGAGGACTCCTACAATGAGCAGTTCTTC. The rearrangement uses TRBV5-4 and TRBJ2-1, with 9 bases aligning to TRBD2. V shed 4 bases, J shed 0 bases, and the junction held 2 bases outside the gene matches. The CDR3 extends over 15 amino acids. CDR1 and CDR2 from the germline V gene are SGHNT and YYREEE (reference sequence).

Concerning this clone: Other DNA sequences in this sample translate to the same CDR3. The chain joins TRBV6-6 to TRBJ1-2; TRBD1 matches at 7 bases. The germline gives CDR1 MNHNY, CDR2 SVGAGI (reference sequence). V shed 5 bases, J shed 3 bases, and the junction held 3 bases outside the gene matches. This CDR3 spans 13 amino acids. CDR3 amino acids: CASSRDRDYGYTF. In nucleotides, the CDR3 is TGTGCCAGCAGTCGGGACAGAGACTATGGCTACACCTTC.

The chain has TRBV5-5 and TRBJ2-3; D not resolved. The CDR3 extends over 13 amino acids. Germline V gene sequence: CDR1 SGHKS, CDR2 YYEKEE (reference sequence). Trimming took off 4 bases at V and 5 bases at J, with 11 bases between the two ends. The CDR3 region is CASSDTTGDTQYF. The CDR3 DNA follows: TGTGCCAGCAGCGATACCACCGGAGATACGCAGTATTTT.

This CDR3 reads CASIQGGTDTQYF. The DNA for the CDR3 is TGTGCCAGCATCCAGGGGGGCACAGATACGCAGTATTTT. This chain joins TRBV28 and TRBJ2-3, with TRBD1 matching 7 bases. CDR1 and CDR2 (germline): MDHEN, SYDVKM. This CDR3 is 13 amino acids long. V was clipped by 7 bases and J by 1 base; unmatched bases: 2. The full variable domain, rest sourced from reference TRBV28 and TRBJ2-3, is DVKVTQSSRYLVKRTGEKVFLECVQDMDHENMFWYRQDPGLGLRLIYFSYDVKMKEKGDIPEGYSVSREKKERFSLILESASTNQTSMYLCASIQGGTDTQYFGPGTRLTVL.

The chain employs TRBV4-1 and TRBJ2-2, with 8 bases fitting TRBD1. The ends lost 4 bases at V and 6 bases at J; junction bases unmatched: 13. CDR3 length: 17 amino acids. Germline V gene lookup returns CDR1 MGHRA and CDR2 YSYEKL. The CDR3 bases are TGCGCCAGCAGCCCCTATCGCGGAGGACAGGGACCCGGGGAGCTGTTTTTT. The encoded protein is CASSPYRGGQGPGELFF.

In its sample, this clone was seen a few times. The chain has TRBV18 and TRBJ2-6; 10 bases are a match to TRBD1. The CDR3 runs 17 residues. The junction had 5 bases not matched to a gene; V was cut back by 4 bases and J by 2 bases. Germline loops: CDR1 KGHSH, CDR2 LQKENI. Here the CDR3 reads CASSLGTGAAGANVLTF. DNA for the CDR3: TGTGCCAGCTCACTAGGGACAGGGGCTGCTGGGGCCAACGTCCTGACTTTC.

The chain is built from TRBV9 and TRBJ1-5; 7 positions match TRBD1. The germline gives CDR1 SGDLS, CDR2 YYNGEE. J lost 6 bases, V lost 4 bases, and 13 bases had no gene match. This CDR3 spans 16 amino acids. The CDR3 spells CASSQTGTVLGQPQHF. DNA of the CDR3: TGTGCCAGCAGCCAAACTGGGACAGTATTAGGTCAGCCCCAGCATTTT.

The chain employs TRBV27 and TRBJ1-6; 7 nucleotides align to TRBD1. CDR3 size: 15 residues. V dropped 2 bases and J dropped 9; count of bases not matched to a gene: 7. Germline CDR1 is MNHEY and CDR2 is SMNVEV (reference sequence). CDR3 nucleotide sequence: TGTGCCAGCAGTTTAACAGGGGTATGGAGTTCACCCCTCCACTTT. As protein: CASSLTGVWSSPLHF.

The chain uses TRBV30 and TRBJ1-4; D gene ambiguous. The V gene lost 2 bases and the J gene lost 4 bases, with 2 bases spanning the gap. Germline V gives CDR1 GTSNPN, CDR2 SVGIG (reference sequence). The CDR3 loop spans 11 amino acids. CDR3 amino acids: CAWSLNEKLFF. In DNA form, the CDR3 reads TGTGCCTGGAGTCTTAATGAAAAACTGTTTTTT. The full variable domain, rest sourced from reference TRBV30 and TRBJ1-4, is SQTIHQWPATLVQPVGSPLSLECTVEGTSNPNLYWYRQAAGRGLQLLFYSVGIGQISSEVPQNLSASRPQDRQFILSSKKLLLSDSGFYLCAWSLNEKLFFGSGTQLSVL.

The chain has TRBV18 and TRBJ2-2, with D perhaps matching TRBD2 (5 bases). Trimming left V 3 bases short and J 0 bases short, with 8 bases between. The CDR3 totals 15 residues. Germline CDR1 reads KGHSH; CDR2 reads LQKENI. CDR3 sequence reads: CASSPGAANTGELFF. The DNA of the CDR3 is TGTGCCAGCTCACCGGGAGCCGCGAACACCGGGGAGCTGTTTTTT.

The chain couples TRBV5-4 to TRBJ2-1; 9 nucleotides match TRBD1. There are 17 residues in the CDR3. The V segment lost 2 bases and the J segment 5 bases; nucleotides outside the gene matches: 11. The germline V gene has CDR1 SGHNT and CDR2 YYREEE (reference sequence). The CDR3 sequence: CASSFPSVGTGHNEQFF. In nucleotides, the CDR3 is TGTGCCAGCAGCTTCCCCAGTGTAGGGACAGGGCACAATGAGCAGTTCTTC.

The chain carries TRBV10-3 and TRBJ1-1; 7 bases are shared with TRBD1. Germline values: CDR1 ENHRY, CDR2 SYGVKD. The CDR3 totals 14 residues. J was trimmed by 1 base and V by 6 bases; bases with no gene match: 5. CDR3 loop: CAIREDRRNTEAFF. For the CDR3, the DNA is TGTGCCATCAGGGAGGACAGGCGGAACACTGAAGCTTTCTTT.